Below are 30 T cell receptor beta chains sequenced from a single sample in a study of blood T cell repertoires in COVID-19. This table comes from immunoSEQ multiplex PCR, and its TCRdb copy is limited to in-frame clones, with some not included. The sample includes fewer than 85,000 clones, around three quarters of them seen just once. Sequencing was carried out using peripheral blood. The source of these receptors is a woman older than 75 with active or convalescent COVID-19.

The gene calls are TRBV28 and TRBJ1-5, with a tentative D call TRBD1 (5 bases). This CDR3 is built from 14 residues. Trimming left V 5 bases short and J 0 bases short, with 8 bases between. CDR1 and CDR2 (germline): MDHEN, SYDVKM. CDR3 in DNA: TGTGCCAGCAGTAAACAGGTTAGCAATCAGCCCCAGCATTTT. It yields the protein CASSKQVSNQPQHF.

The chain employs TRBV7-2 and TRBJ1-1; a possible D gene is TRBD1 (5 bases). The ends were cut back, 0 bases at V and 0 bases at J, with 20 bases in the middle. This CDR3 comprises 19 residues. Germline V CDR1 and CDR2: SGHTA, FQGNSA. CDR3 in amino acids: CASSLAGLSLGHMNTEAFF. The DNA of the CDR3 is TGTGCCAGCAGCTTAGCGGGGCTTTCGTTAGGGCATATGAACACTGAAGCTTTCTTT.

This rearrangement joins TRBV13 to TRBJ2-5; D may be TRBD1 (6 bases). The CDR3 loop spans 14 amino acids. CDR1 PRHDT and CDR2 FYEKMQ come from the germline V gene (reference sequence). Deletions cut 1 base from V and 6 bases from J, with 12 bases between. CDR3 residues: CASSLDRAEKTQYF. CDR3 coding DNA: TGTGCCAGCAGCTTAGACAGGGCGGAAAAGACCCAGTACTTC.

This clone has a single count. The chain uses TRBV3-1 (or the pseudogene TRBV3-2) and TRBJ1-2; 9 nucleotides agree with TRBD1. The ends lost 4 bases at V and 8 bases at J; junction bases unmatched: 8. This CDR3 comprises 14 residues. The germline V gene encodes CDR1 LGHDT and CDR2 YNNKEL (reference sequence). The chain's CDR3 is CASSLTGGLSGYTF. As DNA, the CDR3 is TGTGCCAGCAGCCTAACAGGGGGCCTAAGCGGCTACACCTTC.

This chain uses TRBV29-1 with TRBJ1-1, with TRBD1 matching over 7 bases. Germline loops: CDR1 SQVTM, CDR2 ANQGSEA. V dropped 6 bases and J dropped 4; count of bases not matched to a gene: 11. CDR3 length: 14 residues. The CDR3 bases are TGCAGCGTCGCGGGACAGAGGATCGGCACTGAAGCTTTCTTT. Residues: CSVAGQRIGTEAFF.

The rearrangement uses TRBV6-2 or TRBV6-3 and TRBJ1-5; D remains ambiguous. Germline V gives CDR1 MNHEY, CDR2 SVGEGT. The CDR3 extends over 15 amino acids. Trimming removed 2 bases at V and 7 bases at J, with 15 bases between. In DNA, the CDR3 is TGTGCCAGCAGTTACGGGAGAGGCTTTCGACAGCCCCAGCATTTT. Residues: CASSYGRGFRQPQHF.

The rearrangement uses TRBV7-9 and TRBJ1-1; D uncertain. Germline CDR1 is SEHNR and CDR2 is FQNEAQ (reference sequence). This CDR3 comprises 12 residues. The ends were cut back, 5 bases at V and 5 bases at J, with 9 bases in the middle. Here the CDR3 reads CASSPSRTEAFF. CDR3 bases: TGTGCCAGCAGCCCCTCGAGGACTGAAGCTTTCTTT.

V and J are TRBV7-2 and TRBJ2-2; D unclear. The V gene lost 4 bases and the J gene lost 3 bases, with 3 bases spanning the gap. Germline CDR1 reads SGHTA; CDR2 reads FQGNSA. This CDR3 region has 12 residues. The CDR3 region has the DNA TGTGCCAGCAGCTCATACACCGGGGAGCTGTTTTTT. Translated: CASSSYTGELFF.

The chain employs TRBV27 and TRBJ1-1; D is possibly TRBD1 (5 bases). Trimming left V 2 bases short and J 6 bases short, with 13 bases between. The germline gives CDR1 MNHEY, CDR2 SMNVEV (reference sequence). CDR3 size: 14 residues. The CDR3 sequence is CASSLAAGRAEAFF. CDR3 DNA sequence: TGTGCCAGCAGTTTAGCGGCAGGGAGGGCTGAAGCTTTCTTT.

The CDR3, as DNA: TGTGCCAGCACCTTACAGTTAATAAACTATGGCTACACCTTC. This codes for CASTLQLINYGYTF. The J gene is TRBJ1-2, the V gene TRBV2, with D unclear. Trimming removed 7 bases from V and 2 bases from J, with 14 bases in between. Germline CDR1 SNHLY, CDR2 FYNNEI. This CDR3 has 14 amino acids. The whole variable domain, filled in from reference TRBV2 and TRBJ1-2, reads EPEVTQTPSHQVTQMGQEVILRCVPISNHLYFYWYRQILGQKVEFLVSFYNNEISEKSEIFDDQFSVERPDGSNFTLKIRSTKLEDSAMYFCASTLQLINYGYTFGSGTRLTVV.

This chain uses TRBV12-3 or TRBV12-4 with TRBJ1-2; 7 bases map to TRBD1. V shed 5 bases, J shed 7 bases, and the junction held 7 bases outside the gene matches. The CDR3 is made up of 13 amino acids. CDR3 nucleotide sequence: TGTGCCAGCAGTCGACAGGGACGGCTTGGCTACACCTTC. Its translation: CASSRQGRLGYTF.

V usage is TRBV12-5 and J usage is TRBJ1-1, with 8 bases that match TRBD1. V lost 6 bases, J lost 1 base, and 13 bases stayed unmatched. The CDR3 sequence is 17 residues long. Looked up from germline, CDR1 is LGHNT and CDR2 is FRNRAP. CDR3 region: CASGTFAGGGRNTEAFF. CDR3 bases: TGTGCTAGTGGCACCTTCGCAGGGGGCGGTCGGAACACTGAAGCTTTCTTT.

CDR3 protein: CASSFNRGGTEAFF. In DNA, the CDR3 is TGTGCCAGCAGCTTTAACAGGGGGGGGACTGAAGCTTTCTTT. The chain couples TRBV11-2 to TRBJ1-1, with 8 bases fitting TRBD1. Germline V gene data show CDR1 as SGHAT and CDR2 as FQNNGV. The CDR3 runs to 14 residues. Trimming took 3 bases from V and 5 from J; bases not matched to a gene: 5.

V and J are TRBV20-1 and TRBJ1-2, with D perhaps TRBD1 (5 bases). The germline V gene encodes CDR1 DFQATT and CDR2 SNEGSKA (reference sequence). CDR3 length: 14 amino acids. Deletions cut 5 bases from V and 4 bases from J, with 17 bases between. The CDR3 protein is CSARGAGSRYGYTF. The CDR3 bases are TGCAGTGCTCGTGGGGCGGGCTCCCGCTATGGCTACACCTTC.

For the CDR3, the DNA is TGTGCCAGCAGTAATCTCGGGACAGAGGGTAGCAATCAGCCCCAGCATTTT. As protein: CASSNLGTEGSNQPQHF. This chain joins TRBV25-1 and TRBJ1-5; 7 bases map to TRBD1. Germline V lookup: CDR1 MGHDK, CDR2 SYGVNS. V lost 5 bases, J lost 0 bases, and 10 bases stayed unmatched. The CDR3 length is 17 residues. The whole variable domain, remainder taken from reference TRBV25-1 and TRBJ1-5, is EADIYQTPRYLVIGTGKKITLECSQTMGHDKMYWYQQDPGMELHLIHYSYGVNSTEKGDLSSESTVSRIRTEHFPLTLESARPSHTSQYLCASSNLGTEGSNQPQHFGDGTRLSIL.

The genes are TRBV7-6 and TRBJ2-1; 12 bases agree with TRBD1. The V and J ends lost 6 bases and 8 bases, in that order; junction bases with no gene match: 14. Germline V gives CDR1 SGHVS, CDR2 FNYEAQ. This CDR3 is 17 amino acids long. CDR3 amino acids: CASSQGGGTGGFYEQFF. CDR3 nucleotide sequence: TGTGCCAGCAGTCAAGGCGGTGGGACAGGGGGCTTTTATGAGCAGTTCTTC.

This chain uses TRBV11-2 with TRBJ1-1, with D perhaps TRBD1 (5 bases). The CDR3 has 13 residues. Germline assignment: CDR1 SGHAT and CDR2 FQNNGV. V lost 1 base and J lost 3, with 6 bases in between. CDR3 coding DNA: TGTGCCAGCAGCTTAGTAGGGGACACTGAAGCTTTCTTT. It codes for CASSLVGDTEAFF.

The chain couples TRBV5-1 to TRBJ1-2; the D gene is possibly TRBD1 (6 bases). The length of the CDR3 is 13 residues. V shed 2 bases and J shed 6 bases, with 11 bases lying between them. Per germline, CDR1 SGHRS and CDR2 YFSETQ. The CDR3 spells CASSFVQGHGYTF. The CDR3 DNA reads as TGCGCCAGCAGCTTCGTCCAGGGGCATGGCTACACCTTC.

The J gene is TRBJ1-3, the V gene TRBV30, with 8 nucleotides matching TRBD1. After removal of 1 base from V and 2 bases from J, the junction contained 4 bases not matched to a gene. This CDR3 spans 15 amino acids. Germline-derived CDR1 and CDR2 are GTSNPN and SVGIG (reference sequence). CDR3 residues: CAWSAWTGTGNTIYF. CDR3 sequence (DNA): TGTGCCTGGAGTGCCTGGACAGGGACTGGAAACACCATATATTTT. The full variable domain, with the rest looked up from reference TRBV30 and TRBJ1-3, is SQTIHQWPATLVQPVGSPLSLECTVEGTSNPNLYWYRQAAGRGLQLLFYSVGIGQISSEVPQNLSASRPQDRQFILSSKKLLLSDSGFYLCAWSAWTGTGNTIYFGEGSWLTVV.

In this sample, this clone turned up a few times. CDR3 DNA sequence: TGTGCCAGCAGTGAAAAAGGAGGGGTTTATGGCTACACCTTC. It yields the protein CASSEKGGVYGYTF. The V and J genes are TRBV6-1 and TRBJ1-2, with TRBD1 as a possible D gene (5 bases). Trimming left V 2 bases short and J 5 bases short, with 12 bases between. This CDR3 region has 14 residues. Germline V gene data show CDR1 as MNHNS and CDR2 as SASEGT.

Only one count was recorded for this clone. The gene calls are TRBV2 and TRBJ1-1; TRBD1 is a possible D gene (5 bases). V lost 0 bases and J 3 bases, leaving 14 bases between the germline ends. From germline, CDR1 is SNHLY and CDR2 FYNNEI. CDR3 length equals 16 residues. The CDR3 loop is CASSEAHSGHYTEAFF. The CDR3, as DNA: TGTGCCAGCAGTGAAGCGCACTCAGGGCACTACACTGAAGCTTTCTTT. Filled out from reference TRBV2 and TRBJ1-1, the complete variable domain reads EPEVTQTPSHQVTQMGQEVILRCVPISNHLYFYWYRQILGQKVEFLVSFYNNEISEKSEIFDDQFSVERPDGSNFTLKIRSTKLEDSAMYFCASSEAHSGHYTEAFFGQGTRLTVV.

The chain joins TRBV3-1 (or the pseudogene TRBV3-2) to TRBJ2-1; no definite D call. Germline CDR1 is LGHDT and CDR2 is YNNKEL (reference sequence). CDR3 size: 15 residues. With 0 bases removed from V and 3 bases from J, the gap between germline ends came to 9 bases. DNA for the CDR3: TGTGCCAGCAGCCAAGATGCGGCAGTCTACAATGAGCAGTTCTTC. It is translated as CASSQDAAVYNEQFF.

V and J are TRBV10-3 and TRBJ2-3; possibly TRBD1 for D (7 bases). The germline V and J ends were trimmed by 7 bases and 2 bases, with 19 bases remaining between them. Germline CDR1 is ENHRY and CDR2 is SYGVKD. CDR3 length: 16 residues. The CDR3 bases are TGTGCCATCAAACGGGGAGGCAGGGGGTACACAGATACGCAGTATTTT. It yields the protein CAIKRGGRGYTDTQYF.

Note on this clone: Its ends do not fully match the called genes, so a read error is possible. The chain combines TRBV3-1 (or the pseudogene TRBV3-2) with TRBJ1-5; TRBD1 aligns across 7 bases. This CDR3 has 14 residues. Germline-derived CDR1 and CDR2 are LGHDT and YNNKEL (reference sequence). As DNA, the CDR3 is TGTGCCAGCAGTCAAGACAGGGATGGTCAGCCCCAGCATTTT. As protein: CASSQDRDGQPQHF.

This clone was counted many times. The chain uses TRBV6-5 and TRBJ1-5, with a weak D call TRBD1 (5 bases). The CDR3 totals 15 residues. Trimming pared 10 bases from V and 4 bases from J, leaving 20 bases between. The germline gives CDR1 MNHEY, CDR2 SVGAGI. The CDR3 DNA follows: TGTGCCACCAGGACCGTAGGACATCTGAATCAGCCCCAGCATTTT. This codes for CATRTVGHLNQPQHF.

This clone came up a few times. The V call is TRBV7-2, the J call TRBJ2-2; 10 bases align to TRBD1. Germline CDR1 is SGHTA and CDR2 is FQGNSA. V lost 2 bases and J lost 4; bases outside the gene matches: 4. CDR3 length: 16 residues. CDR3 residues: CASSLPRDRGTGELFF. CDR3 nucleotide sequence: TGTGCCAGCAGCTTACCCCGGGACAGGGGCACCGGGGAGCTGTTTTTT.

This clone was recorded many times. The chain employs TRBV5-6 and TRBJ2-1, with 11 positions matching TRBD2. The V gene's germline CDR1 is SGHDT and CDR2 YYEEEE. CDR3 length: 14 residues. The V segment lost 0 bases and the J segment 9 bases; nucleotides outside the gene matches: 2. CDR3 sequence reads: CASSLGLAGFEQFF. The CDR3 nucleotides read TGTGCCAGCAGCTTGGGACTAGCGGGGTTTGAGCAGTTCTTC.

This clone was seen more than once but under ten times. The chain has TRBV3-1 (or the pseudogene TRBV3-2) and TRBJ1-2; D is undetermined. CDR3 size: 12 residues. Looked up from germline, CDR1 is LGHDT and CDR2 is YNNKEL (reference sequence). In DNA form, the CDR3 reads TGTCAACCGCGGCTCGACAACTATGGCTACACCTTC. The encoded protein is CQPRLDNYGYTF.

The rearrangement joins TRBV6-5 to TRBJ2-7, with TRBD1 matching over 8 bases. The CDR3 covers 13 residues. In germline, CDR1 is MNHEY, CDR2 SVGAGI. Germline trimming cut 8 bases from V and 4 bases from J; bases unmatched to any gene: 7. CDR3 amino acids: CASEWTGLYEQYF. The CDR3 coding sequence is TGTGCCAGCGAATGGACAGGGCTTTACGAGCAGTACTTC.

The J gene is TRBJ1-2, the V gene TRBV10-3; 9 bases map to TRBD1. V was pared by 2 bases and J by 8 bases, with 9 bases of the junction left unmatched. Germline values: CDR1 ENHRY, CDR2 SYGVKD. The CDR3 sequence is 15 residues long. The CDR3 DNA reads as TGTGCCATCAGTGAGGGACGACAGGGGGGTAGGGGCTACACCTTC. The encoded protein is CAISEGRQGGRGYTF.